A selection of T cell receptor beta chains follows, all from one sample in a study of cytomegalovirus exposure and HLA in healthy donors. Profiling relied on immunoSEQ multiplex PCR, and the TCRdb table lists in-frame clones only, not all of them. The sample lists about 200,000 clones, roughly 80% occurring once. Sequencing was performed on PBMCs. These TCRs come from a man aged 25 to 40 in good health and CMV-seronegative. Both conserved end residues are part of each CDR3. Each record gives: J gene, clone size, V gene, D gene, CDR3 length, CDR3 DNA, CDR3 protein. D genes are given only for firm matches. Size is omitted from some rows. Given values are once, few, many or a class for expanded clones.

j_gene: TRBJ2-1
abundance: .
v_gene: TRBV27
d_gene: TRBD2
len: 14
CDR3nt: TGTGCCAGCAGCCAACTAGCGGTGATCAATGAGCAGTTCTTC
CDR3aa: CASSQLAVINEQFF

j_gene: TRBJ2-2
abundance: once
v_gene: TRBV5-4
d_gene: TRBD1
len: 14
CDR3nt: TGTGCCAGCAGCCCGGGGGACAGGCCCGGGGAGCTGTTTTTT
CDR3aa: CASSPGDRPGELFF

j_gene: TRBJ1-4
abundance: .
v_gene: TRBV7-9
d_gene: TRBD1
len: 15
CDR3nt: TGTGCCAGCAGCTTAGAGGGGACAGTTAATGAAAAACTGTTTTTT
CDR3aa: CASSLEGTVNEKLFF

j_gene: TRBJ2-3
abundance: .
v_gene: TRBV5-1
d_gene: TRBD2
len: 16
CDR3nt: TGCGCCAGCAGCTTGACTAGCGGGGGAAACACAGATACGCAGTATTTT
CDR3aa: CASSLTSGGNTDTQYF

j_gene: TRBJ2-3
abundance: .
v_gene: TRBV4-1
d_gene: .
len: 14
CDR3nt: TGCGCCAGCAGCCGCCCCGGGGGAGCAGATACGCAGTATTTT
CDR3aa: CASSRPGGADTQYF

j_gene: TRBJ2-5
abundance: .
v_gene: TRBV28
d_gene: TRBD1
len: 16
CDR3nt: TGTGCCAGCAGTTCCCGACAGGGGGCCCGCCAGGAGACCCAGTACTTC
CDR3aa: CASSSRQGARQETQYF

j_gene: TRBJ2-2
abundance: .
v_gene: TRBV15
d_gene: TRBD1
len: 17
CDR3nt: TGTGCCACCAGCAGAGAAGGACAGGGCCCGAACACCGGGGAGCTGTTTTTT
CDR3aa: CATSREGQGPNTGELFF

j_gene: TRBJ2-7
abundance: .
v_gene: TRBV5-4
d_gene: .
len: 15
CDR3nt: TGTGCCAGCAGCTTGAAGACAGGAAGGTCCTACGAGCAGTACTTC
CDR3aa: CASSLKTGRSYEQYF

j_gene: TRBJ2-1
abundance: .
v_gene: TRBV28
d_gene: TRBD2
len: 18
CDR3nt: TGTGCCAGCAGAACCGGGACTAGCGGGGCTAGCTCCTACAATGAGCAGTTCTTC
CDR3aa: CASRTGTSGASSYNEQFF

j_gene: TRBJ2-7
abundance: few
v_gene: TRBV7-6
d_gene: .
len: 16
CDR3nt: TGTGCCAGCAGCTTAGAGCCGAACGCCAGGTCCTACGAGCAGTACTTC
CDR3aa: CASSLEPNARSYEQYF

j_gene: TRBJ1-4
abundance: few
v_gene: TRBV9
d_gene: .
len: 15
CDR3nt: TGTGCCAGCAGCGTAGCCGGGGGGACTAATGAAAAACTGTTTTTT
CDR3aa: CASSVAGGTNEKLFF